Below, one T cell receptor beta chain is given with its context. This entry comes from a study of blood T cell repertoires in COVID-19. In the study overall: Samples representing acute and convalescent COVID-19 were sourced from the United States, Italy and Spain. PBMCs, B-cell-depleted T cells, or T cells were the source of the cDNA or gDNA that made up the material.

The CDR3 consists of 13 residues. From germline, CDR1 is SGHAT and CDR2 FQDESV (reference sequence). Trimming removed 4 bases from V and 0 bases from J, with 6 bases in between. The assay was immunoSEQ multiplex PCR, and TCRdb's table has in-frame clones only and misses some. The sample includes under 150,000 clones, 75% to 85% of them seen just once. This TCR was sampled from a woman aged 45-60 years with acute or convalescent COVID-19. The sample was peripheral blood. The chain recombines TRBV11-1 with TRBJ1-1; D may be TRBD1 (5 bases). The CDR3 here is CASSSTVNTEAFF. CDR3 coding DNA: TGTGCCAGCAGCTCGACAGTGAACACTGAAGCTTTCTTT.